This entry lists 6 T cell receptor beta chains sequenced from one sample in a study of cytomegalovirus exposure and HLA in healthy donors. The study ran its PCR with 60 Vbeta and 13 Jbeta primers. Sequencing used immunoSEQ multiplex PCR; TCRdb keeps in-frame clones, though not all of them. The table includes under 150,000 clones, 75% to 80% detected once. Sequencing input: PBMCs. Receptors originate from a young man in good health and CMV-seronegative.

V gene TRBV5-6 combines with J gene TRBJ1-3; D gene unclear. This CDR3 spans 15 amino acids. Germline CDR1 and CDR2: SGHDT and YYEEEE. Trimming removed 0 bases from V and 0 bases from J, with 7 bases in between. CDR3 DNA sequence: TGTGCCAGCAGCTTGGACCCGAGCTCTGGAAACACCATATATTTT. Its protein is CASSLDPSSGNTIYF.

This clone was detected a few times. This chain uses TRBV27 with TRBJ2-5; no definite D call. Trimming stripped 3 bases from V and 5 bases from J, with 19 bases between. Germline V lookup: CDR1 MNHEY, CDR2 SMNVEV (reference sequence). The CDR3 totals 16 residues. The CDR3 protein is CASSFTRGSREETQYF. CDR3 DNA: TGTGCCAGCAGTTTTACTCGCGGTTCTCGTGAGGAGACCCAGTACTTC.

This clone was recorded at least ten times. This chain connects TRBV5-1 to TRBJ1-3; the D gene is possibly TRBD1 (6 bases). CDR1 and CDR2 (germline): SGHRS, YFSETQ. Between the trimmed V and J ends, which lost 0 bases and 2 bases, there was a span of 6 bases. The CDR3 is 14 amino acids. CDR3 loop: CASSLDRAGNTIYF. The CDR3 DNA reads as TGCGCCAGCAGCTTGGACAGGGCTGGAAACACCATATATTTT.

CDR3 DNA sequence: TGTGCCAGCAGCATACGGACAGGGCCTGAAGAGACCCAGTACTTC. Amino acids: CASSIRTGPEETQYF. The chain employs TRBV14 and TRBJ2-5, with 8 bases aligning to TRBD1. J was trimmed by 3 bases and V by 5 bases; bases with no gene match: 8. The germline V gene encodes CDR1 SGHDN and CDR2 FVKESK. CDR3 length: 15 residues.

V is TRBV27 and J is TRBJ2-1; D is possibly TRBD2 (6 bases). The germline V and J ends were trimmed by 3 bases and 1 base, with 10 bases remaining between them. CDR1 MNHEY and CDR2 SMNVEV come from the germline V gene (reference sequence). The CDR3 spans 15 residues. The DNA for the CDR3 is TGTGCCAGCAGTTTGGGACTCCATTCCTACAATGAGCAGTTCTTC. It is translated as CASSLGLHSYNEQFF.

Points on this clone: The junction and the germline gene differ at one end; a read error may be behind it. This chain connects TRBV6-6 to TRBJ2-3; 13 bases line up with TRBD2. Germline loops: CDR1 MNHNY, CDR2 SVGAGI (reference sequence). The CDR3 consists of 16 residues. CDR3 nucleotide sequence: TGTGCCAGCAGTTACGGGACTAGCGGGATGACAGATACGCGGTATTTT. It specifies CASSYGTSGMTDTRYF.